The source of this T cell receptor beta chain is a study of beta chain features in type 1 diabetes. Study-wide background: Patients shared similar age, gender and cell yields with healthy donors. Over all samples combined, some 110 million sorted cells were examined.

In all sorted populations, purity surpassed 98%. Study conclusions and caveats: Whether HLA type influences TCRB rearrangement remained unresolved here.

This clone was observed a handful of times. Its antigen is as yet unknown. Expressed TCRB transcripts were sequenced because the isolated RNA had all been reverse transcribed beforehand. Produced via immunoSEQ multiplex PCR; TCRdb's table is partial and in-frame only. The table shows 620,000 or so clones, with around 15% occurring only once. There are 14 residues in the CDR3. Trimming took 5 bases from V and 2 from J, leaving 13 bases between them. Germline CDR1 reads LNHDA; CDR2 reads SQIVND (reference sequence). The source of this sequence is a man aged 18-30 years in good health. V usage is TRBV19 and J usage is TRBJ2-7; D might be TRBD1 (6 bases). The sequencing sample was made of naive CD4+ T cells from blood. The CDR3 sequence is CASSSQGNTYEQYF. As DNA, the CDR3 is TGTGCCAGTAGTTCCCAGGGGAATACCTACGAGCAGTACTTC. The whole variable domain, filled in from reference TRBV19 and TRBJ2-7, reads DGGITQSPKYLFRKEGQNVTLSCEQNLNHDAMYWYRQDPGQGLRLIYYSQIVNDFQKGDIAEGYSVSREKKESFPLTVTSAQKNPTAFYLCASSSQGNTYEQYFGPGTRLTVT.